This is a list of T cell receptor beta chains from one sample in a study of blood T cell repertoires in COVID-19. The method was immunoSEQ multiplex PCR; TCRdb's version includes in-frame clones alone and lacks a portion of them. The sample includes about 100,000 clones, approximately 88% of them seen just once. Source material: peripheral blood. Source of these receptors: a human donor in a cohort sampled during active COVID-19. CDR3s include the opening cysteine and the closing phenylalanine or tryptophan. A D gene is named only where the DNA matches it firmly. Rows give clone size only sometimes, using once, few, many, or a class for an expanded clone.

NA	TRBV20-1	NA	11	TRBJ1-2	TGCAGTGCTAGAGAAAACGGTGGCTACACCTTC	CSARENGGYTF
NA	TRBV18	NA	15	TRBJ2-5	TGTGCCAGCTCACTCAACGACCCGGCAGGAGAGACCCAGTACTTC	CASSLNDPAGETQYF
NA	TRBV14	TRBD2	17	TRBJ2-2	TGTGCCAGCAGCCTGGGACTAGCGGGAATGGGGACCGGGGAGCTGTTTTTT	CASSLGLAGMGTGELFF
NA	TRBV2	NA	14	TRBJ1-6	TGTGCCACCCAAGCAACAAGACTAGGCTCACCCCTCCACTTT	CATQATRLGSPLHF
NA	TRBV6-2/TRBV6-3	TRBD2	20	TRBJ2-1	TGTGCCAGCAGTCCCTTGAGGGGGAGGAGCGCAGCGGGAGGTCTCAATGAGCAGTTCTTC	CASSPLRGRSAAGGLNEQFF
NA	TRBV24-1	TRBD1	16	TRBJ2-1	TGTGCCACCAGTGATGGTGACAGGGGACCCTACAATGAGCAGTTCTTC	CATSDGDRGPYNEQFF
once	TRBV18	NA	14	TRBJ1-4	TGTGCCAGCTCACCCCGAGGAACTAATGAAAAACTGTTTTTT	CASSPRGTNEKLFF
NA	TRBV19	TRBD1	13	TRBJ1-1	TGTGCCAGTAGGGGACAGGGTGAAACTGAAGCTTTCTTT	CASRGQGETEAFF
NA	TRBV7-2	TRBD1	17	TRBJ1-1	TGTGCCAGCAGCCTTAGTGCCGCAGGGGGCCCGAACACTGAAGCTTTCTTT	CASSLSAAGGPNTEAFF
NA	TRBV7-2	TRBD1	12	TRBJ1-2	TGTGCCAGCAGTAGACAGGGGTATGGCTACACCTTC	CASSRQGYGYTF
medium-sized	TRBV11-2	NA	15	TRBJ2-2	TGTGCCAGCAGCCCTCAGGTCGCCGGCACCGGGGAGCTGTTTTTT	CASSPQVAGTGELFF
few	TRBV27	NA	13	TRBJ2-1	TGTGCCAGCAGTCACAGAAGAGGGGGTGAGCAGTTCTTC	CASSHRRGGEQFF
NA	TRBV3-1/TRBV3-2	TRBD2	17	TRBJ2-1	TGTGCCAGCAGCCAAGATCGGGTAGCGGGAGGGCGCAGTGAGCAGTTCTTC	CASSQDRVAGGRSEQFF
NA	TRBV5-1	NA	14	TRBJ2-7	TGCGCCAGCAGCTTGGTCAGGGCCCAGGACGAGCAGTACTTC	CASSLVRAQDEQYF
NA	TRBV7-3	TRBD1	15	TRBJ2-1	TGTGCCAGCAGCCGGACAGGGGGCGGGAACAATGAGCAGTTCTTC	CASSRTGGGNNEQFF
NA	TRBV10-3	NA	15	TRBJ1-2	TGTGCCATCAGGCCTGAGAATCGGGGGAGTCATGGCTACACCTTC	CAIRPENRGSHGYTF
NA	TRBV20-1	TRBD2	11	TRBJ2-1	TGCAGTGCAACTAGCGGGGGTGAGCAGTTCTTC	CSATSGGEQFF
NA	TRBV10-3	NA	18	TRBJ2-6	TGTGCCATCAGTGAGTCCATAGGACAACTCCCTGGGGCCAACGTCCTGACTTTC	CAISESIGQLPGANVLTF
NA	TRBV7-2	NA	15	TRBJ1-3	TGTGCCAGCAGCCGTGGGTCTGCGGGAACAAACACCATATATTTT	CASSRGSAGTNTIYF
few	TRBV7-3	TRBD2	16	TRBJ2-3	TGTGCCAGCAGCCGAACGGGACTAGCGGGTTCAGATACGCAGTATTTT	CASSRTGLAGSDTQYF
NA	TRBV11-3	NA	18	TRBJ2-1	TGTGCCAGCAGCTTAGTTTCGGTGGCGGGAAGCTCCTACAATGAGCAGTTCTTC	CASSLVSVAGSSYNEQFF
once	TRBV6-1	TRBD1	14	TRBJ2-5	TGTGCCAGCAGTGAAGGGGGGACAGTAGAGACCCAGTACTTC	CASSEGGTVETQYF
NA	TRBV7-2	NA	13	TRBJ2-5	TGTGCCAGCAGCTTAGGGGAGGAGGAGACCCAGTACTTC	CASSLGEEETQYF
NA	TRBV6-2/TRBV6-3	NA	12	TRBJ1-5	TGTGCCAGCAGCTTTCAATTTCAGCCCCAGCATTTT	CASSFQFQPQHF
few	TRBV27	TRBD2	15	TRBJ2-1	TGTGCCAGCAGTCTGACTAGCGGGAGTCACAATGAGCAGTTCTTC	CASSLTSGSHNEQFF
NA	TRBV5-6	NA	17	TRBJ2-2	TGTGCCAGCAGCTTGCCTAGCGAGTTGTGGGGCACCGGGGAGCTGTTTTTT	CASSLPSELWGTGELFF
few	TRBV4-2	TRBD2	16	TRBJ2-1	TGTGCCAGCAGCCCCGGACTAGCCGGTCGCTACAATGAGCAGTTCTTC	CASSPGLAGRYNEQFF
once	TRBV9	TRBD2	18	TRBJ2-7	TGTGCCAGCAGCGTAAGGTTTATGGGGACTAGCGAGAAATACGAGCAGTACTTC	CASSVRFMGTSEKYEQYF
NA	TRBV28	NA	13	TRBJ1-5	TGTGCCAGCAGATCAGTCAGCAATCAGCCCCAGCATTTT	CASRSVSNQPQHF
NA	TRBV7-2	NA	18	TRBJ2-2	TGTGCCAGCAGCGTTAAGCCCCCAGCAGCGACGAACACCGGGGAGCTGTTTTTT	CASSVKPPAATNTGELFF
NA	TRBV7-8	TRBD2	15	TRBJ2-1	TGTGCCAGCACCTCTCGGGAGGGGATCTACAATGAGCAGTTCTTC	CASTSREGIYNEQFF
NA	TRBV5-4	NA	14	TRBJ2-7	TGTGCCAGCAGCTGGGGACTGGAAGGTTACGAGCAGTACTTC	CASSWGLEGYEQYF
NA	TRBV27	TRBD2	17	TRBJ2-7	TGTGCCAGCAGTGCGCAAATGGGACTAGCGGGGGACTACGAGCAGTACTTC	CASSAQMGLAGDYEQYF
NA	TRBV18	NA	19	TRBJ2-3	TGTGCCAGCTCACCACCGAACAGTCCGGGACTTGCGGGCACAGATACGCAGTATTTT	CASSPPNSPGLAGTDTQYF
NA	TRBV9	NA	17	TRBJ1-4	TGTGCCAGCAGCGCTTGGGACACCCACCCGGCTAATGAAAAACTGTTTTTT	CASSAWDTHPANEKLFF
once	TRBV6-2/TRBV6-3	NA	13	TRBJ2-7	TGTGCCAGCAGTGAGGACAGTCCCTACGAGCAGTACTTC	CASSEDSPYEQYF
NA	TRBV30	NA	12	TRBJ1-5	TGTGCCTGGAGTCAGGTTGATCAGCCCCAGCATTTT	CAWSQVDQPQHF
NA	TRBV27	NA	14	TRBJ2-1	TGTGCCAGCCACCTGGTAGCGGAGGACAATGAGCAGTTCTTC	CASHLVAEDNEQFF
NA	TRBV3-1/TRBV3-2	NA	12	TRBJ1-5	TGTGCCAGCAGCCAGCCGGGGGGGCCCCAGCATTTT	CASSQPGGPQHF
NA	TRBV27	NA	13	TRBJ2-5	TGTGCCAGCAGTTTTTCAGGGCCAGAGACCCAGTACTTC	CASSFSGPETQYF
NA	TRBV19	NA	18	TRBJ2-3	TGTGCCAGTACTTGGTATCCTAGAAGACGGGATAGCACAGATACGCAGTATTTT	CASTWYPRRRDSTDTQYF
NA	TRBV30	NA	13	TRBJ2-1	TGTGCCTGGAGTGTGCCGGGGGACAATGAGCAGTTCTTC	CAWSVPGDNEQFF
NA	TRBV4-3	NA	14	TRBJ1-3	TGCGCCAGCAGCCAAGATGGTAGTGGAAACACCATATATTTT	CASSQDGSGNTIYF
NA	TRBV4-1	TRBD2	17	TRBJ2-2	TGCGCCAGCAGCCAACTGCTAGCGGGAGTGAACACCGGGGAGCTGTTTTTT	CASSQLLAGVNTGELFF
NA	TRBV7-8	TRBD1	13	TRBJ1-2	TGTGCCAGCAGCTTATCCACAGGGGTTGGCTACACCTTC	CASSLSTGVGYTF
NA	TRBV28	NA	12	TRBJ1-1	TGTGCCAGCAGTTTATCGTACACTGAAGCTTTCTTT	CASSLSYTEAFF
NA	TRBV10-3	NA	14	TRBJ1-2	TGTGCCATCAGTGAAGGCAGGACTTCGGATGGCTACACCTTC	CAISEGRTSDGYTF
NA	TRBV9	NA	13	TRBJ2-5	TGTGCCAGCAGCGACGGGGGAGGAGAGACCCAGTACTTC	CASSDGGGETQYF
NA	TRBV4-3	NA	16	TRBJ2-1	TGCGCCAGCAGCCAAGCCATGTCTGACGGGAGTAGGGAGCAGTTCTTC	CASSQAMSDGSREQFF
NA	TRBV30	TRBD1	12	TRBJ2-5	TGTGCCTGGAGTTGGACAGGAGAGACCCAGTACTTC	CAWSWTGETQYF
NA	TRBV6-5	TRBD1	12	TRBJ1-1	TGTGCCATCGGGACAGGGAGCACTGAAGCTTTCTTT	CAIGTGSTEAFF
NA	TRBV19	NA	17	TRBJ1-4	TGTGCCAGTAGTATAGTTGAGGGCTATGCAACTAATGAAAAACTGTTTTTT	CASSIVEGYATNEKLFF
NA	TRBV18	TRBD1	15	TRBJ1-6	TGTGCCAGCTCACCGTTAGGACAGGATGATTCACCCCTCCACTTT	CASSPLGQDDSPLHF